The following is a TCR beta chain sequence with its context. The germline gives CDR1 SGHRS, CDR2 YFSETQ. This CDR3 has 14 residues. V gave up 0 bases and J gave up 4 bases, with 10 bases separating them. Repertoires were generated with immunoSEQ multiplex PCR, while TCRdb's copy carries only in-frame clones and drops some. The data hold tens of thousands of clones, with approximately 89% observed a single time. The data belong to a study of T cell responses to AZD1222 COVID-19 vaccine. The chain carries TRBV5-1 and TRBJ1-2; perhaps TRBD1 as D (5 bases). The receptor was derived from an adult who received the AZD1222 COVID-19 vaccine. The specimen comprised peripheral blood, sampled 28 days after the second AZD1222 dose. This CDR3 is CASSLDPRVYGYTF. CDR3 DNA sequence: TGCGCCAGCAGCTTGGACCCCAGGGTCTATGGCTACACCTTC.